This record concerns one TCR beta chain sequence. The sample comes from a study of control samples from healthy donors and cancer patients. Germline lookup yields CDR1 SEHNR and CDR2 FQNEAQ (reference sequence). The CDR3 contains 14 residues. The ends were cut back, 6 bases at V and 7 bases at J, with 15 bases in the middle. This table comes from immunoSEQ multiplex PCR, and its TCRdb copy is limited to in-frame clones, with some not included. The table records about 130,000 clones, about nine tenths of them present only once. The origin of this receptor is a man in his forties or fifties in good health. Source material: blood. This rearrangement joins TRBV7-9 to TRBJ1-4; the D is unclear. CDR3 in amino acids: CASSLPRRSEKLFF. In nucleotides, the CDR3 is TGTGCCAGCAGTCTCCCCCGGCGGTCTGAAAAACTGTTTTTT.